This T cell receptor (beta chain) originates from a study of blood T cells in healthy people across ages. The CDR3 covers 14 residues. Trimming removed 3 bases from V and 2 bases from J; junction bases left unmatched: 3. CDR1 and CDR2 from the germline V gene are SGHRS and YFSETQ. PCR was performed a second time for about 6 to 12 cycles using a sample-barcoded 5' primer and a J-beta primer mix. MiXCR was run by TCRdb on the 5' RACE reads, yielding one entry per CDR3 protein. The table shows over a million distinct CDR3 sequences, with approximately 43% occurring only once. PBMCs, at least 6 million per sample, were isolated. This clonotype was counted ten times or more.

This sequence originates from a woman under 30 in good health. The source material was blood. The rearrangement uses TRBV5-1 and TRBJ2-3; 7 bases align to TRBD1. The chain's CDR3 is CASSSTGATDTQYF. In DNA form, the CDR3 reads TGCGCCAGCAGCTCCACAGGGGCCACAGATACGCAGTATTTT.